This T cell receptor (beta chain) is drawn from a study of T cells in localized non-small cell lung cancer. As regards this clone: Its antigen is not identified.

CDR1 and CDR2 (germline): WSHSY, SAAADI. Trimming removed 5 bases from V and 8 bases from J; junction bases left unmatched: 17. The CDR3 loop spans 17 amino acids. Study-level findings and limits: Adjacent lung held a median roughly 60 of the top 100 tumor clones. Heterogeneity cannot be ruled out, as sequencing used one tumor region only.

The table came from immunoSEQ multiplex PCR; TCRdb's copy has only in-frame clones and leaves some out. Counted here are tens of thousands of clones, around 87% occurring once; the ten biggest clones make up roughly a sixth. This receptor was obtained from a female donor with stage II lung adenocarcinoma. This chain links TRBV10-2 with TRBJ2-4; TRBD1 agrees at 8 bases. The source was PBMCs, collected before any cancer treatment. This CDR3 is CASSSPGGAGWEDIQYF. DNA for the CDR3: TGCGCCAGCAGTTCTCCAGGGGGCGCAGGTTGGGAAGACATTCAGTACTTC.